The entry below gives a single T cell receptor (beta chain) sequence along with its context. This entry is derived from a study of tumor-infiltrating lymphocytes in oesophageal squamous cell carcinoma. Germline CDR1 reads WNHNN; CDR2 reads SYGVQD (reference sequence). The CDR3 contains 15 residues. TCRdb called the PCR reads again in MiXCR, with one record for every CDR3 protein. This table holds approximately 20,000 distinct CDR3 sequences, roughly 37% found once. V and J are TRBV10-1 and TRBJ2-3; no definite D call. The DNA end favors TRBJ2-7, so the J call may be wrong. Sample: blood. The receptor's source is a male donor with esophageal squamous cell carcinoma. CDR3 residues: CASSEQSAGNYEQYF. The CDR3, as DNA: TGCGCCAGCAGTGAGCAGTCGGCAGGCAACTACGAGCAGTACTTC.